The 28 T cell receptor beta chains below were found in one sample sequenced in a study of cytomegalovirus exposure and HLA in healthy donors. Data came from immunoSEQ multiplex PCR; TCRdb stores just in-frame clones and leaves some out. In the table there are some 130,000 clones, just under 85% of which are singletons. Sequenced input: PBMCs. These receptors all come from a man aged 25-45 years in good health and CMV-seropositive.

This chain joins TRBV6-1 and TRBJ1-6; a weak D match, TRBD1 (5 bases). The ends were cut back, 5 bases at V and 3 bases at J, with 11 bases in the middle. This CDR3 is built from 15 residues. Germline assignment: CDR1 MNHNS and CDR2 SASEGT. The CDR3 DNA reads as TGTGCCAGCAGTTCATCCCAGGGCTATAATTCACCCCTCCACTTT. Protein product: CASSSSQGYNSPLHF.

The gene calls are TRBV29-1 and TRBJ2-7; 12 bases match TRBD1. CDR3 length: 16 residues. J was trimmed by 5 bases and V by 4 bases; bases with no gene match: 12. CDR1 SQVTM and CDR2 ANQGSEA come from the germline V gene. DNA of the CDR3: TGCAGCGTTGGGTTGGGACAGGGGGCTTTTTTCGACGAGCAGTACTTC. Translation: CSVGLGQGAFFDEQYF.

This clone occurred once. This sequence joins TRBV14 and TRBJ2-3; D gene unclear. This CDR3 is built from 13 residues. Trimming stripped 1 base from V and 7 bases from J, with 9 bases between. Germline-derived CDR1 and CDR2 are SGHDN and FVKESK. DNA of the CDR3: TGTGCCAGCAGCCAAGCGGCGGCAAATACGCAGTATTTT. The encoded protein is CASSQAAANTQYF.

This rearrangement joins TRBV6-5 to TRBJ1-2, with 8 positions matching TRBD1. This CDR3 is built from 13 residues. V shed 5 bases and J 6 bases; nucleotides not matched to a gene: 5. Germline CDR1 is MNHEY and CDR2 is SVGAGI. Here the CDR3 reads CASSPLTGDGYTF. The CDR3 nucleotides are TGTGCCAGCAGTCCCCTGACAGGGGATGGCTACACCTTC.

V usage is TRBV5-1 and J usage is TRBJ1-2; tentative D call: TRBD1 (5 bases). Trimming took 0 bases from V and 3 from J, leaving 18 bases between them. The CDR3 runs 17 residues. Germline V gene sequence: CDR1 SGHRS, CDR2 YFSETQ. For the CDR3, the DNA is TGCGCCAGCAGCTTGGAATTGGAGGGGACGTTTCACTATGGCTACACCTTC. This translates into CASSLELEGTFHYGYTF.

The gene calls are TRBV29-1 and TRBJ1-1, with 7 bases fitting TRBD1. The CDR3 has 12 amino acids. CDR1 SQVTM and CDR2 ANQGSEA come from the germline V gene. The V segment lost 7 bases and the J segment 3 bases; nucleotides outside the gene matches: 5. CDR3 region: CSGGTVYTEAFF. The DNA of the CDR3 is TGCAGCGGGGGGACAGTATACACTGAAGCTTTCTTT.

V and J are TRBV5-1 and TRBJ1-1; TRBD1 is a possible D gene (6 bases). The germline V gene encodes CDR1 SGHRS and CDR2 YFSETQ. The CDR3 covers 14 residues. V was pared by 3 bases and J by 5 bases, with 14 bases between. DNA of the CDR3: TGCGCCAGCAGCTGGGGACATCTCGAAACTGAAGCTTTCTTT. Protein product: CASSWGHLETEAFF. The entire variable domain, with the rest obtained from reference TRBV5-1 and TRBJ1-1, is as follows: KAGVTQTPRYLIKTRGQQVTLSCSPISGHRSVSWYQQTPGQGLQFLFEYFSETQRNKGNFPGRFSGRQFSNSRSEMNVSTLELGDSALYLCASSWGHLETEAFFGQGTRLTVV.

The chain employs TRBV7-2 and TRBJ2-2; 7 bases align to TRBD1. Germline CDR1 reads SGHTA; CDR2 reads FQGNSA. There are 16 residues in the CDR3. V dropped 6 bases and J dropped 2; count of bases not matched to a gene: 9. CDR3 protein: CASRATGTVNTGELFF. The CDR3 DNA is TGTGCCAGCAGAGCCACCGGGACAGTAAACACCGGGGAGCTGTTTTTT.

A word on this clone: The identical CDR3 is also encoded by other nucleotide sequences in the sample. The chain carries TRBV30 and TRBJ1-5, with 7 positions matching TRBD1. Germline lookup yields CDR1 GTSNPN and CDR2 SVGIG (reference sequence). The CDR3 has 13 residues. With V trimmed by 2 bases and J by 6 bases, 4 bases remained unmatched. CDR3 protein: CAWSRQGGQPQHF. CDR3 sequence (DNA): TGTGCCTGGAGTCGGCAGGGGGGTCAGCCCCAGCATTTT.

The chain recombines TRBV7-9 with TRBJ1-2; no clear D gene. This CDR3 region has 14 residues. The ends were cut back, 1 base at V and 0 bases at J, with 6 bases in the middle. CDR1 SEHNR and CDR2 FQNEAQ come from the germline V gene (reference sequence). In DNA form, the CDR3 reads TGTGCCAGCAGCTTAGACGGTGCTAACTATGGCTACACCTTC. Amino acid sequence: CASSLDGANYGYTF.

The chain uses TRBV9 and TRBJ2-1; perhaps TRBD1 as D (6 bases). This CDR3 comprises 15 residues. Between the trimmed V and J ends, which lost 0 bases and 5 bases, there was a span of 12 bases. CDR1 is SGDLS and CDR2 is YYNGEE in the germline V gene. The CDR3 protein is CASSVGAGADNEQFF. CDR3 nucleotides: TGTGCCAGCAGCGTAGGGGCAGGGGCGGACAATGAGCAGTTCTTC.

The chain has TRBV5-1 and TRBJ1-1; 8 nucleotides match TRBD1. In germline, CDR1 is SGHRS, CDR2 YFSETQ. The junction had 5 bases not matched to a gene; V was cut back by 7 bases and J by 0 bases. This CDR3 has 14 amino acids. CDR3 DNA sequence: TGCGCCAGCGCACAGACAGGGGTGAACACTGAAGCTTTCTTT. This codes for CASAQTGVNTEAFF.

The chain couples TRBV14 to TRBJ2-3; TRBD2 matches 14 bases. The germline gives CDR1 SGHDN, CDR2 FVKESK. V lost 3 bases to trimming and J lost 6 bases; unmatched junction nucleotides: 8. CDR3 length: 17 residues. As DNA, the CDR3 is TGTGCCAGCAGCCAGTGGACTAGCGGGGGGCCGGGGGATACGCAGTATTTT. Translating it yields CASSQWTSGGPGDTQYF.

This clone has more than one count but fewer than ten. The V gene is TRBV2, the J gene TRBJ2-2; a possible D gene is TRBD1 (5 bases). The V end was cut by 6 bases, the J end by 6 bases, with 11 bases between. CDR3 size: 13 residues. CDR1 and CDR2 from the germline V gene are SNHLY and FYNNEI. The CDR3 sequence: CASRDRQSGELFF. The CDR3 bases are TGTGCCAGCAGGGATCGACAGTCCGGGGAGCTGTTTTTT.

This sequence joins TRBV4-1 and TRBJ1-1, with D maybe TRBD1 (5 bases). V was trimmed by 8 bases and J by 4 bases, leaving 14 bases between them. The germline V gene encodes CDR1 MGHRA and CDR2 YSYEKL. The CDR3 has 13 amino acids. CDR3 protein: CASARGGSTEAFF. CDR3 DNA: TGCGCCAGCGCCCGGGGGGGTAGCACTGAAGCTTTCTTT.

The chain carries TRBV7-2 and TRBJ2-6; maybe TRBD2 (5 bases). V shed 4 bases and J shed 0 bases, with 10 bases lying between them. There are 16 residues in the CDR3. Germline CDR1 is SGHTA and CDR2 is FQGNSA. CDR3 sequence: CASSSDFTSGANVLTF. The CDR3 nucleotides are TGTGCCAGCAGCTCGGACTTCACCTCTGGGGCCAACGTCCTGACTTTC.

This clone has just one count. The V gene is TRBV6-5, the J gene TRBJ1-2; TRBD1 agrees at 7 bases. The CDR3 length is 15 residues. Trimming removed 4 bases from V and 3 bases from J; junction bases left unmatched: 8. Per germline, CDR1 MNHEY and CDR2 SVGAGI. CDR3 sequence (DNA): TGTGCCAGCAGTTCGCCGGGACAGCCTCACTATGGCTACACCTTC. Translating it yields CASSSPGQPHYGYTF.

The chain uses TRBV11-1 and TRBJ2-7; tentatively, D is TRBD1 (6 bases). V lost 5 bases and J 0 bases, leaving 14 bases between the germline ends. The length of the CDR3 is 15 residues. Germline lookup yields CDR1 SGHAT and CDR2 FQDESV (reference sequence). The CDR3 region is CASSPGTPSSYEQYF. For the CDR3, the DNA is TGTGCCAGCAGCCCCGGGACACCGAGCTCCTACGAGCAGTACTTC.

The chain uses TRBV7-9 and TRBJ2-7; D may be TRBD1 (6 bases). Trimming left V 7 bases short and J 1 base short, with 8 bases between. The CDR3 extends over 12 amino acids. Germline V gene sequence: CDR1 SEHNR, CDR2 FQNEAQ (reference sequence). The CDR3 sequence: CASTTGSYEQYF. CDR3 nucleotide sequence: TGTGCCAGCACCACAGGGTCCTACGAGCAGTACTTC.

The chain recombines TRBV6-6 with TRBJ1-2, with TRBD1 identical over 9 bases. This CDR3 has 14 residues. Germline V gene lookup returns CDR1 MNHNY and CDR2 SVGAGI (reference sequence). V was clipped by 5 bases and J by 6 bases; unmatched bases: 7. CDR3 nucleotide sequence: TGTGCCAGCAGTAACCGGGACAGGGTAAATGGCTACACCTTC. Its translation is CASSNRDRVNGYTF.

The V call is TRBV5-1, the J call TRBJ1-1; tentatively, D is TRBD1 (5 bases). The germline V and J ends were trimmed by 3 bases and 1 base, with 16 bases remaining between them. Looked up from germline, CDR1 is SGHRS and CDR2 is YFSETQ. The CDR3 sequence is 16 residues long. CDR3 protein: CASSSTLPRANTEAFF. The CDR3 DNA follows: TGCGCCAGCAGCTCAACACTTCCCAGGGCGAACACTGAAGCTTTCTTT. The full variable domain, in which reference TRBV5-1 and TRBJ1-1 provide the parts outside the CDR3, is KAGVTQTPRYLIKTRGQQVTLSCSPISGHRSVSWYQQTPGQGLQFLFEYFSETQRNKGNFPGRFSGRQFSNSRSEMNVSTLELGDSALYLCASSSTLPRANTEAFFGQGTRLTVV.

This chain connects TRBV18 to TRBJ1-2; 8 nucleotides align to TRBD1. Germline-derived CDR1 and CDR2 are KGHSH and LQKENI. This CDR3 spans 15 amino acids. With 4 bases clipped from V and 2 bases from J, the junction kept 6 bases outside the gene matches. CDR3 region: CASSLSRTGNYGYTF. CDR3 bases: TGTGCCAGCTCACTCAGTCGGACAGGGAACTATGGCTACACCTTC.

V usage is TRBV5-6 and J usage is TRBJ2-5; 8 bases match TRBD1. Germline V lookup: CDR1 SGHDT, CDR2 YYEEEE. V was clipped by 4 bases and J by 5 bases; unmatched bases: 4. This CDR3 has 13 residues. CDR3 in amino acids: CASSPTGEETQYF. The CDR3, as DNA: TGTGCCAGCAGCCCGACAGGGGAGGAGACCCAGTACTTC.

This clone has at least ten counts. The chain has TRBV18 and TRBJ1-1; 9 bases are shared with TRBD1. The V gene end was trimmed by 1 base and the J gene end by 3 bases; junction bases not matched to a gene: 0. The CDR3 length is 14 residues. The germline CDR1 and CDR2 sequences are KGHSH and LQKENI. DNA of the CDR3: TGTGCCAGCTCACCACGGGACAGGGACACTGAAGCTTTCTTT. Translating gives CASSPRDRDTEAFF.

V gene TRBV9 combines with J gene TRBJ2-1; 8 bases fit TRBD1. Germline trimming cut 0 bases from V and 2 bases from J; bases unmatched to any gene: 1. Per the germline V gene, CDR1 is SGDLS and CDR2 is YYNGEE. This CDR3 has 15 residues. CDR3 in DNA: TGTGCCAGCAGCGTAGACAGGGGGACCTACAATGAGCAGTTCTTC. Amino acids: CASSVDRGTYNEQFF.

This clone was detected only a few times. This rearrangement joins TRBV18 to TRBJ1-2; the D gene is possibly TRBD1 (6 bases). V was pared by 8 bases and J by 4 bases, with 17 bases between. CDR3 length: 14 amino acids. The germline CDR1 and CDR2 sequences are KGHSH and LQKENI. CDR3 loop: CASTGQRSVYGYTF. The CDR3 bases are TGTGCCAGCACCGGACAGAGATCGGTCTATGGCTACACCTTC.

The rearrangement joins TRBV30 to TRBJ1-1, with TRBD1 matching over 12 bases. There are 15 residues in the CDR3. CDR1 is GTSNPN, CDR2 SVGIG, per germline (reference sequence). V dropped 4 bases and J dropped 4; count of bases not matched to a gene: 7. The CDR3 DNA is TGTGCCTGGAACGATTTGGGACAGGGGGCCACTGAAGCTTTCTTT. It codes for CAWNDLGQGATEAFF.

This chain uses TRBV10-3 with TRBJ2-5; possible D gene TRBD1, 5 bases. The CDR3 runs to 14 residues. From germline, CDR1 is ENHRY and CDR2 SYGVKD. V was cut by 0 bases and J by 5 bases, with 10 bases left in between. The CDR3 sequence: CAISESQGGETQYF. CDR3 nucleotides: TGTGCCATCAGTGAGTCCCAGGGTGGGGAGACCCAGTACTTC.